Shown below are 10 T cell receptor beta chains from a single sample sequenced in a study of blood T cell repertoires in COVID-19. Clones were sequenced by immunoSEQ multiplex PCR, and TCRdb holds only the in-frame ones, with some missing. The sample lists roughly 230,000 clones, around 89% occurring once. The sequenced sample was peripheral blood. Every receptor here comes from a woman aged 55-75 years with COVID-19, enrolled during active disease.

This clone was observed a handful of times. The chain has TRBV6-1 and TRBJ1-4; 7 bases are shared with TRBD1. V lost 0 bases and J lost 0; bases outside the gene matches: 7. The germline gives CDR1 MNHNS, CDR2 SASEGT. There are 18 residues in the CDR3. The chain's CDR3 is CASSEARQGLATNEKLFF. The CDR3 region has the DNA TGTGCCAGCAGTGAAGCGAGACAGGGTCTTGCAACTAATGAAAAACTGTTTTTT.

This sequence joins TRBV12-3 or TRBV12-4 and TRBJ1-1; D ambiguous. The CDR3 spans 13 residues. Trimming shortened V by 0 bases and J by 11 bases, and 13 bases separated the two germline ends. CDR3 residues: CASSLAYGGDAFF. In nucleotides, the CDR3 is TGTGCCAGCAGTTTAGCGTACGGCGGCGACGCTTTCTTT.

The chain couples TRBV29-1 to TRBJ2-5; TRBD2 matches 8 bases. With V trimmed by 2 bases and J by 8 bases, 16 bases remained unmatched. Per the germline V gene, CDR1 is SQVTM and CDR2 is ANQGSEA. The CDR3 is made up of 16 amino acids. In DNA form, the CDR3 reads TGCAGCGTTGAAAATGCGGGGGGCTATACCAAGAGAACCCAGTACTTC. It specifies CSVENAGGYTKRTQYF.

The chain is built from TRBV5-1 and TRBJ2-6, with 8 nucleotides matching TRBD2. J was trimmed by 2 bases and V by 3 bases; bases with no gene match: 10. CDR3 length: 18 amino acids. The germline CDR1 and CDR2 sequences are SGHRS and YFSETQ. This CDR3 reads CASSYPAGESPGANVLTF. CDR3 coding DNA: TGCGCCAGCAGCTATCCAGCGGGGGAATCACCTGGGGCCAACGTCCTGACTTTC.

The chain recombines TRBV7-6 with TRBJ2-1; 12 bases agree with TRBD2. With 5 bases clipped from V and 4 bases from J, the junction kept 3 bases outside the gene matches. Germline lookup yields CDR1 SGHVS and CDR2 FNYEAQ. This CDR3 is 15 amino acids long. This CDR3 reads CASSRTSGEYNEQFF. For the CDR3, the DNA is TGTGCCAGCAGCAGGACTAGCGGGGAATACAATGAGCAGTTCTTC.

The chain uses TRBV4-3 and TRBJ1-6; possible D gene TRBD1, 5 bases. CDR1 is LGHNA, CDR2 YSLEER, per germline. Deletions cut 1 base from V and 10 bases from J, with 11 bases between. This CDR3 region has 14 residues. The CDR3 coding sequence is TGCGCCAGCAGCCAAGGGGGGGTAGACTCACCCCTCCACTTT. Translated: CASSQGGVDSPLHF.

This clone occurred once. Written as DNA, the CDR3 is TGTGCCAGCAGTTCTGACAGGGTCCCCTACGAGCAGTACTTC. Its translation is CASSSDRVPYEQYF. The J gene is TRBJ2-7, the V gene TRBV6-5, with 7 bases fitting TRBD1. From germline, CDR1 is MNHEY and CDR2 SVGAGI. This CDR3 region has 14 residues. J gave up 2 bases and V 4 bases, and 5 bases lay outside the gene matches.

The count of this clone is one. This chain uses TRBV18 with TRBJ2-5; maybe TRBD1 (5 bases). CDR1 and CDR2 (germline): KGHSH, LQKENI. V shed 6 bases and J shed 4 bases, with 12 bases lying between them. The CDR3 runs to 13 residues. Here the CDR3 DNA reads TGTGCCAGCTCGCTCCAGGGATTAGAGACCCAGTACTTC. It codes for CASSLQGLETQYF.

V usage is TRBV5-1 and J usage is TRBJ1-1; D gene ambiguous. V lost 4 bases, J lost 0 bases, and 13 bases lay in between. Germline V gives CDR1 SGHRS, CDR2 YFSETQ. This CDR3 has 15 amino acids. In DNA, the CDR3 is TGCGCCAGCAGCCCCCGGGCGGGAATGAACACTGAAGCTTTCTTT. It codes for CASSPRAGMNTEAFF.

This rearrangement joins TRBV14 to TRBJ2-6; D not resolved. The germline V gene encodes CDR1 SGHDN and CDR2 FVKESK. This CDR3 spans 18 amino acids. V was pared by 0 bases and J by 0 bases, with 12 bases between. The CDR3 sequence is CASSQDRGSHSGANVLTF. The CDR3, as DNA: TGTGCCAGCAGCCAAGATAGAGGCAGCCACTCTGGGGCCAACGTCCTGACTTTC.